This note documents a single T cell receptor beta chain sequence. This clone is a singleton in its sample. The antigen it recognizes is unknown. Base qualities are missing; no much larger clone stands one base away. This specimen belongs to a study of blood T cell repertoires in COVID-19 (dated by TCRdb to 2020 to 2022). As for the study more broadly: The collaborator samples originated in the United States, Italy and Spain and spanned the acute and convalescent phases of COVID-19. A freely available public database, intended as a resource for researchers studying the immune response to SARS-CoV-2, is where the repertoires were released. Samples were obtained from the ongoing ImmuneRACE study (first 160 participants) and from 1,254 subjects provided by 6 global collaborators. Deeply sampled blood TCRbeta repertoires from subjects exposed to, actively infected with, or recovered from COVID-19 were included in the dataset. The sample metadata nearly always contained a de-identified subject ID, COVID-19 status, age in years and sex. HLA class I and class II types, where available, came from metadata supplied by the sample provider rather than from assay-based typing. The prospective study material was composed of cDNA or gDNA derived from T cells, B-cell-depleted T cells, or PBMCs. What the authors observed across the whole study: The amount of clinical and demographic metadata varied by source and participant and was provided uncurated.

Enrolling through a virtual design, the prospective study's participants ranged in age from about 18 to 89 years and lived across 24 United States geographic areas. In the prospective study, cohorts were assigned on the basis of participant-reported clinical history obtained from a screening survey and a study questionnaire. For ImmuneRACE Cohort 3, a participant was defined as recovered based on two consecutive negative NP/OP PCR tests, clearance by a healthcare professional, or resolution of symptoms. In the prospective study, whole blood, serum and a nasopharyngeal or oropharyngeal swab were collected from each participant by mobile phlebotomists. Participants in the prospective study had the option to provide additional blood draws and questionnaires over a roughly two-month period. Prospective study blood samples were shipped either frozen or at room temperature before DNA extraction. The immunoSEQ Assay, a bias-controlled multiplex PCR, was used to amplify TCRbeta CDR3 regions from genomic DNA. As for how the authors treated the data: The number of nucleated cells in each sample was estimated from the amplification of reference gene primers within the assay. To quantify the absolute abundance of each unique TCRbeta CDR3 rearrangement, sequence reads were collapsed and filtered. Productive Simpson clonality was computed per sample as the square root of Simpson's diversity index over productive rearrangements. TCRdb mirrors the immuneACCESS table, restricted to in-frame sequences. Some clones are absent from its copies; in checked studies, under half trace to an unresolved V gene, and the reason for the others is unknown. From that table come the V and J calls and clone size; the DNA was used to work out D and trimming. This sample lists 350,000 to 400,000 clones; about nine tenths were detected once. About 1.8% of the sample is taken by the ten largest.

Via the germline V gene, CDR1 is SGHTA and CDR2 FQGNSA. At the junction V is shortened by 6 bases and J by 6 bases; bases outside the gene matches: 7. Taken from cysteine to phenylalanine, the CDR3 has 13 residues. The read is trimmed to its CDR3 DNA, 39 bases read in frame from base 1. The receptor was isolated from a woman in her 30s who had recovered from COVID-19. Recombination connected TRBV7-2 to TRBJ1-1; TRBD1 matches 7 bases in the middle. Source material: PBMCs or T cells enriched from blood (not recorded which). The nucleotide sequence reads TGTGCCAGCAGGGCAGGGGGTAGGGCTGAAGCTTTCTTT. Translated, this is CASRAGGRAEAFF.